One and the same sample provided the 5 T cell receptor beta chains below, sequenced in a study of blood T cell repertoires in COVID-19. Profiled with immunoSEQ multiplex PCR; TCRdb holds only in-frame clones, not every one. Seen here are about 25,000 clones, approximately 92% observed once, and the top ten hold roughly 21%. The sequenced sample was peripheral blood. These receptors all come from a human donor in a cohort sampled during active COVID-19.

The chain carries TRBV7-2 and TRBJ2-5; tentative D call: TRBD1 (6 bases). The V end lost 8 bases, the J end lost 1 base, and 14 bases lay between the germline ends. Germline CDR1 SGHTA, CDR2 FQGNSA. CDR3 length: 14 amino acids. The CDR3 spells CASGRDKTQETQYF. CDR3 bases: TGTGCCAGCGGACGGGACAAAACCCAAGAGACCCAGTACTTC.

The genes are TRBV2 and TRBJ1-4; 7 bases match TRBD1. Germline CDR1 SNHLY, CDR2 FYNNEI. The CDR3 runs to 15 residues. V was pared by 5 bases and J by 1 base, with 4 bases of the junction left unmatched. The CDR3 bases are TGTGCCAGCAGTAAAAACAGGGGAACTAATGAAAAACTGTTTTTT. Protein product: CASSKNRGTNEKLFF.

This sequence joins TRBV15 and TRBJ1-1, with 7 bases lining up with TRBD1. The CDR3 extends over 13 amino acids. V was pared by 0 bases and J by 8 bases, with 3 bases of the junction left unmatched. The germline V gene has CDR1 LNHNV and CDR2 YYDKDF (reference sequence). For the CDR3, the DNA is TGTGCCACCAGCAGAGAAATGACAGGGGAAGCTTTCTTT. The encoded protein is CATSREMTGEAFF.

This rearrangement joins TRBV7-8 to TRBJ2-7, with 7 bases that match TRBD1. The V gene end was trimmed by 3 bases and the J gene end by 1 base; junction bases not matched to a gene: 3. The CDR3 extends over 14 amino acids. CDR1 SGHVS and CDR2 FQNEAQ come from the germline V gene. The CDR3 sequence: CASSLGTVSYEQYF. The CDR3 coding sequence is TGTGCCAGCAGCTTGGGGACAGTTTCCTACGAGCAGTACTTC.

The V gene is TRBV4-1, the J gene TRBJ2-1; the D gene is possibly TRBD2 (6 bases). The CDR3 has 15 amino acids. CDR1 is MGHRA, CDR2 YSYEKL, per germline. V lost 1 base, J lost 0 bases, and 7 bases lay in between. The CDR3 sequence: CASSQVGGSYNEQFF. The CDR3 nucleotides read TGCGCCAGCAGCCAAGTGGGGGGCTCCTACAATGAGCAGTTCTTC.